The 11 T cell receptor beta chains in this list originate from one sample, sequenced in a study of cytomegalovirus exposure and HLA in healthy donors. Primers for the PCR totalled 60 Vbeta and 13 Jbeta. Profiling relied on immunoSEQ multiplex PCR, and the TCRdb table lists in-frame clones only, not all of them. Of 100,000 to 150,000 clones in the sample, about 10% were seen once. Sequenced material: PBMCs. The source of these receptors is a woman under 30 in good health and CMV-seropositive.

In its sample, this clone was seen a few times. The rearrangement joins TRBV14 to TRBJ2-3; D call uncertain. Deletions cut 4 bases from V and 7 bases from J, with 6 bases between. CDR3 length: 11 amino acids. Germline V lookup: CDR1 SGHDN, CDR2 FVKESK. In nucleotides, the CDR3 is TGTGCCAGCAGCCTAATGTATACGCAGTATTTT. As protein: CASSLMYTQYF.

The CDR3 sequence is CAESFQGGDQPQHF. The CDR3 region has the DNA TGTGCCGAATCATTCCAGGGTGGGGATCAGCCCCAGCATTTT. This sequence joins TRBV30 and TRBJ1-5; D perhaps matches TRBD1 (5 bases). This CDR3 comprises 14 residues. The germline CDR1 and CDR2 sequences are GTSNPN and SVGIG (reference sequence). Trimming shortened V by 8 bases and J by 5 bases, and 19 bases separated the two germline ends.

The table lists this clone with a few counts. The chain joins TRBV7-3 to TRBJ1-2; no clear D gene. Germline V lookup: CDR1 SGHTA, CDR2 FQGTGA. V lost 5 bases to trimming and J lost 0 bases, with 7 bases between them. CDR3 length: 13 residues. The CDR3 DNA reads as TGTGCCAGCAGCCCCACGGCTAACTATGGCTACACCTTC. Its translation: CASSPTANYGYTF. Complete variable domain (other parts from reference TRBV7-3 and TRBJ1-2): GAGVSQTPSNKVTEKGKYVELRCDPISGHTALYWYRQSLGQGPEFLIYFQGTGAADDSGLPNDRFFAVRPEGSVSTLKIQRTERGDSAVYLCASSPTANYGYTFGSGTRLTVV.

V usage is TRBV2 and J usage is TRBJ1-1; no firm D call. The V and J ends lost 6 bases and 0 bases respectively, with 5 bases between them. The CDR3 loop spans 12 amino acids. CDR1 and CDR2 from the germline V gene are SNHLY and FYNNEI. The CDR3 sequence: CASRGMNTEAFF. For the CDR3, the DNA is TGTGCCAGCAGGGGCATGAACACTGAAGCTTTCTTT.

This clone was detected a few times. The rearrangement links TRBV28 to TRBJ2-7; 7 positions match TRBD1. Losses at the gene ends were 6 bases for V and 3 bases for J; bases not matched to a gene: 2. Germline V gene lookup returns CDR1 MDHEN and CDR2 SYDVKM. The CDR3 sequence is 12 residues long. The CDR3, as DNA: TGTGCCAGCAGATACAGGGGCTACGAGCAGTACTTC. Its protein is CASRYRGYEQYF.

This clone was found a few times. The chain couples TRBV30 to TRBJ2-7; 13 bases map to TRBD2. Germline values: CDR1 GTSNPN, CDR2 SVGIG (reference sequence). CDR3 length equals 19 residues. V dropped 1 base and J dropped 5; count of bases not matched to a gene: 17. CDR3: CAWSATRTSGSINSNEQYF. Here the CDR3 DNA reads TGTGCCTGGAGTGCAACCCGGACTAGCGGGAGTATCAATTCCAACGAGCAGTACTTC.

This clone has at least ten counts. The CDR3 DNA reads TGTGCCAGCTCACCGACTACCACTACTAAGCGGGGCCGAGATACGCAGTATTTT. The encoded protein is CASSPTTTTKRGRDTQYF. This chain uses TRBV18 with TRBJ2-3; 7 positions agree with TRBD2. The CDR3 has 18 amino acids. The V segment lost 3 bases and the J segment 5 bases; nucleotides outside the gene matches: 17. The V gene's germline CDR1 is KGHSH and CDR2 LQKENI.

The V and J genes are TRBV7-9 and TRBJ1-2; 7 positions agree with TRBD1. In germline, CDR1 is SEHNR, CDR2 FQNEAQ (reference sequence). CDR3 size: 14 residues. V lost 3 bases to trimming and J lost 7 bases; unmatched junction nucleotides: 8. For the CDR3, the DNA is TGTGCCAGCAGCTTCGACAGGGAAAACGGTGGCTACACCTTC. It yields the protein CASSFDRENGGYTF.

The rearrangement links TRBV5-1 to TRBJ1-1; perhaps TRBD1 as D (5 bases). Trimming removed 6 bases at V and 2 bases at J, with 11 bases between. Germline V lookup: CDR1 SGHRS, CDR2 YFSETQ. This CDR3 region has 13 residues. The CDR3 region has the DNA TGCGCCAGCAATCAGGGCCTTAACACTGAAGCTTTCTTT. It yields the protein CASNQGLNTEAFF.

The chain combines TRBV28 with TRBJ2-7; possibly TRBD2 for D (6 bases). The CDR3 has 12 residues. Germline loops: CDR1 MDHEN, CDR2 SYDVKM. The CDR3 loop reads CATGTSFYEQYF. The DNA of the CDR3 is TGTGCGACCGGGACTTCCTTCTACGAGCAGTACTTC.

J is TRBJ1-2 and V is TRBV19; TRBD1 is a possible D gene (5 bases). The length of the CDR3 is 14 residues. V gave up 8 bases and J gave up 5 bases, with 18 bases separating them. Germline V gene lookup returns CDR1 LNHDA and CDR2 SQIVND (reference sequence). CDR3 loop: CASAGQAVGYGYTF. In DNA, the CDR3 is TGTGCCAGTGCGGGGCAGGCTGTAGGTTATGGCTACACCTTC.